Shown below are 31 T cell receptor beta chains from a single sample sequenced in a study of blood T cell repertoires in COVID-19 (dated by TCRdb to between 2020 and 2021). Library construction relied on the immunoSEQ multiplex PCR assay. The immuneACCESS repertoire file appears here via TCRdb, limited to in-frame rearrangements. These files lack a portion of the clones; in checked studies, under half of the deficit traces to unresolved V genes, and the cause of the others is not known. The sample includes about 140,000 clones, with 70% to 90% observed a single time. The ten largest clones represent 7% to 10% of the sample. The specimen sequenced was peripheral blood. The receptors derive from a woman aged 60-75 years with acute or convalescent COVID-19.

In this sample, this clone turned up once. This chain links TRBV10-3 with TRBJ2-2; 14 bases match TRBD2. Germline CDR1 is ENHRY and CDR2 is SYGVKD. The junction had 9 bases not matched to a gene; V was cut back by 7 bases and J by 5 bases. The CDR3 is 17 amino acids. The CDR3 loop is CAITGTSGGRGTGELFF. In DNA form, the CDR3 reads TGTGCCATCACGGGGACTAGCGGGGGCCGAGGGACCGGGGAGCTGTTTTTT.

This clone has only one observation. The chain joins TRBV11-2 to TRBJ2-1; 7 bases are a match to TRBD2. The CDR3 is 13 residues long. Germline loops: CDR1 SGHAT, CDR2 FQNNGV. Unmatched junction bases numbered 3, after V lost 4 bases and J lost 6 bases. CDR3: CASSWRELNEQFF. CDR3 sequence (DNA): TGTGCCAGCAGCTGGCGGGAGCTCAATGAGCAGTTCTTC. The full variable domain, its missing parts supplied by reference TRBV11-2 and TRBJ2-1, is EAGVAQSPRYKIIEKRQSVAFWCNPISGHATLYWYQQILGQGPKLLIQFQNNGVVDDSQLPKDRFSAERLKGVDSTLKIQPAKLEDSAVYLCASSWRELNEQFFGPGTRLTVL.

This clone came up once. This chain connects TRBV18 to TRBJ2-7; 8 positions agree with TRBD1. The CDR3 runs 14 residues. The V segment lost 4 bases and the J segment 3 bases; nucleotides outside the gene matches: 5. CDR1 is KGHSH and CDR2 is LQKENI in the germline V gene. CDR3 sequence: CASSRDGQGYEQYF. The CDR3 region has the DNA TGTGCCAGCTCACGAGATGGACAGGGCTACGAGCAGTACTTC.

The chain employs TRBV28 and TRBJ2-5; a weak D match, TRBD2 (6 bases). V shed 3 bases and J shed 2 bases, with 13 bases lying between them. The CDR3 runs to 15 residues. CDR1 MDHEN and CDR2 SYDVKM come from the germline V gene. This CDR3 is CASSLAAGPQETQYF. The CDR3 DNA is TGTGCCAGCAGTTTGGCCGCGGGGCCTCAAGAGACCCAGTACTTC.

The J gene is TRBJ2-2, the V gene TRBV4-2, with 8 bases matching TRBD1. CDR3 size: 15 residues. CDR1 LGHNA and CDR2 YNFKEQ come from the germline V gene. V trimming: 3 bases; J trimming: 4 bases; junction bases outside the gene matches: 4. As DNA, the CDR3 is TGTGCCAGCAGCCACGACAGGGGAAGCACCGGGGAGCTGTTTTTT. This sequence encodes CASSHDRGSTGELFF.

The chain joins TRBV7-9 to TRBJ2-5; 10 bases match TRBD1. The CDR3 has 16 residues. Germline lookup yields CDR1 SEHNR and CDR2 FQNEAQ (reference sequence). V was pared by 2 bases and J by 4 bases, with 7 bases of the junction left unmatched. The CDR3 DNA follows: TGTGCCAGCAGCTTATTCGGGACAGGGGTCGGAGAGACCCAGTACTTC. Translation gives CASSLFGTGVGETQYF.

The chain joins TRBV5-4 to TRBJ1-4, with D unclear. V shed 4 bases and J shed 4 bases, with 14 bases lying between them. CDR1 is SGHNT, CDR2 YYREEE, per germline (reference sequence). This CDR3 comprises 15 residues. CDR3 amino acids: CASSPSGWGNEKLFF. CDR3 DNA: TGTGCCAGCAGCCCCTCGGGATGGGGTAATGAAAAACTGTTTTTT.

This chain joins TRBV10-3 and TRBJ1-1; 11 bases align to TRBD1. V gave up 8 bases and J gave up 1 base; unmatched junction bases: 3. The CDR3 extends over 14 amino acids. The germline V gene encodes CDR1 ENHRY and CDR2 SYGVKD. CDR3 bases: TGTGCCATCGGACAGGGGGCTCGGAACACTGAAGCTTTCTTT. As protein: CAIGQGARNTEAFF.

This chain links TRBV19 with TRBJ2-3; 13 nucleotides match TRBD2. CDR3 length: 20 amino acids. The trim removed 9 bases at V and 0 bases at J, leaving 18 bases unmatched. Germline V CDR1 and CDR2: LNHDA, SQIVND (reference sequence). Here the CDR3 reads CASHKPGTSGDWRSTDTQYF. CDR3 nucleotide sequence: TGTGCCAGCCACAAACCCGGGACTAGCGGGGACTGGCGTAGCACAGATACGCAGTATTTT.

Regarding this clone: Distinct nucleotide sequences in the sample also encode this CDR3. V is TRBV7-9 and J is TRBJ2-3; D might be TRBD1 (5 bases). Germline V gene lookup returns CDR1 SEHNR and CDR2 FQNEAQ (reference sequence). The CDR3 consists of 14 residues. The V gene lost 1 base and the J gene lost 2 bases, with 7 bases spanning the gap. CDR3 protein: CASSLEGSTDTQYF. The CDR3 DNA reads as TGTGCCAGCAGCTTAGAGGGGTCCACAGATACGCAGTATTTT.

CDR3: CAWSQSRSNQPQHF. CDR3 DNA: TGTGCCTGGAGTCAGTCTAGGAGTAATCAGCCCCAGCATTTT. The chain uses TRBV30 and TRBJ1-5; no firm D call. This CDR3 has 14 amino acids. Germline loops: CDR1 GTSNPN, CDR2 SVGIG (reference sequence). Trimming cost V 2 bases and J 4 bases, with 12 bases left between them.

The genes are TRBV2 and TRBJ2-1, with 8 bases fitting TRBD2. V lost 2 bases and J lost 5; bases outside the gene matches: 2. The length of the CDR3 is 14 residues. Germline CDR1 SNHLY, CDR2 FYNNEI. CDR3 DNA: TGTGCCAGCAGTGAACTACTAGCGGACAATGAGCAGTTCTTC. The encoded protein is CASSELLADNEQFF.

The gene calls are TRBV7-9 and TRBJ1-1; maybe TRBD1 (6 bases). Trimming left V 3 bases short and J 6 bases short, with 20 bases between. CDR3 size: 16 residues. The germline V gene encodes CDR1 SEHNR and CDR2 FQNEAQ (reference sequence). DNA of the CDR3: TGTGCCAGCAGCTTCCAGGGGACCGGGACTAAGGCTGAAGCTTTCTTT. This gives the protein CASSFQGTGTKAEAFF.

J is TRBJ1-2 and V is TRBV27; 8 bases are shared with TRBD1. V trimming: 3 bases; J trimming: 5 bases; junction bases outside the gene matches: 5. Germline CDR1 is MNHEY and CDR2 is SMNVEV (reference sequence). The CDR3 totals 14 residues. CDR3 in DNA: TGTGCCAGCAGTTTTTCAGGACAGGGATATGGCTACACCTTC. Its protein product is CASSFSGQGYGYTF.

The chain recombines TRBV7-2 with TRBJ1-1; D is ambiguous. V shed 5 bases and J shed 12 bases, with 25 bases lying between them. The CDR3 has 15 residues. CDR1 is SGHTA and CDR2 is FQGNSA in the germline V gene. The CDR3 is CASSPLPAGSGITFF. The CDR3 DNA follows: TGTGCCAGCAGCCCTCTCCCGGCGGGGAGTGGGATCACTTTCTTT.

The V gene is TRBV6-1, the J gene TRBJ2-1, with TRBD2 identical over 12 bases. From germline, CDR1 is MNHNS and CDR2 SASEGT. The CDR3 length is 15 residues. V shed 2 bases and J 9 bases; nucleotides not matched to a gene: 5. CDR3 sequence reads: CASSEYLAGGLEQFF. The DNA of the CDR3 is TGTGCCAGCAGTGAATACCTAGCGGGGGGGCTTGAGCAGTTCTTC.

The rearrangement links TRBV5-4 to TRBJ1-2; TRBD1 matches at 7 bases. J gave up 0 bases and V 4 bases, and 12 bases lay outside the gene matches. The CDR3 runs 17 residues. Germline V CDR1 and CDR2: SGHNT, YYREEE (reference sequence). The DNA of the CDR3 is TGTGCCAGCAGCCACGTCCTTCGGGACAGAGCTAACTATGGCTACACCTTC. Its protein is CASSHVLRDRANYGYTF.

CDR3 sequence reads: CATRTSGGTDTQYF. CDR3 sequence (DNA): TGTGCCACTCGGACTAGCGGGGGCACAGATACGCAGTATTTT. This rearrangement joins TRBV6-5 to TRBJ2-3, with 12 bases fitting TRBD2. The trim removed 10 bases at V and 1 base at J, leaving 3 bases unmatched. The CDR3 extends over 14 amino acids. Germline V gene sequence: CDR1 MNHEY, CDR2 SVGAGI.

The rearrangement links TRBV27 to TRBJ1-2; D is unclear. The CDR3 loop spans 12 amino acids. The germline gives CDR1 MNHEY, CDR2 SMNVEV (reference sequence). Trimming removed 4 bases from V and 5 bases from J, with 8 bases in between. Written as DNA, the CDR3 is TGTGCCAGCAGTTCCCCCCCGTATGGCTACACCTTC. This gives the protein CASSSPPYGYTF.

This chain links TRBV5-1 with TRBJ1-1; 8 bases agree with TRBD1. V shed 4 bases, J shed 11 bases, and the junction held 4 bases outside the gene matches. The CDR3 has 11 residues. Germline assignment: CDR1 SGHRS and CDR2 YFSETQ. In DNA form, the CDR3 reads TGCGCCAGCAGCATGACAGGGGTGGCTTTCTTT. Translated: CASSMTGVAFF.

The rearrangement links TRBV6-5 to TRBJ2-4; 7 nucleotides line up with TRBD1. This CDR3 is built from 13 residues. Germline CDR1 is MNHEY and CDR2 is SVGAGI. The V gene end was trimmed by 5 bases and the J gene end by 8 bases; junction bases not matched to a gene: 6. The CDR3: CASSRQGPDIQYF. In nucleotides, the CDR3 is TGTGCCAGCAGTAGACAGGGTCCTGACATTCAGTACTTC.

The chain links TRBV29-1 to TRBJ2-7; tentative D call: TRBD2 (7 bases). Germline CDR1 reads SQVTM; CDR2 reads ANQGSEA. This CDR3 is built from 13 residues. Trimming took 3 bases from V and 2 from J, leaving 11 bases between them. CDR3 loop: CSVDGGTPYEQYF. CDR3 nucleotide sequence: TGCAGCGTTGACGGGGGGACACCCTACGAGCAGTACTTC.

This clone was seen more than once but under ten times. This sequence joins TRBV3-1 (or the pseudogene TRBV3-2) and TRBJ2-7; perhaps TRBD2 as D (6 bases). V was shortened by 0 bases and J by 3 bases, with 12 bases between the two germline ends. Germline lookup yields CDR1 LGHDT and CDR2 YNNKEL (reference sequence). The CDR3 sequence is 15 residues long. The CDR3 sequence is CASSQELIGGYEQYF. The CDR3 DNA is TGTGCCAGCAGCCAAGAATTGATCGGGGGCTACGAGCAGTACTTC.

The gene calls are TRBV18 and TRBJ1-1; no clear D. CDR1 KGHSH and CDR2 LQKENI come from the germline V gene. The CDR3 has 15 residues. V was clipped by 0 bases and J by 1 base, with 9 bases between them. CDR3 in amino acids: CASSPPTLGNTEAFF. The DNA for the CDR3 is TGTGCCAGCTCACCACCGACCCTAGGGAACACTGAAGCTTTCTTT.

The chain links TRBV3-1 (or the pseudogene TRBV3-2) to TRBJ2-7; 7 bases line up with TRBD1. Germline CDR1 LGHDT, CDR2 YNNKEL (reference sequence). The CDR3 runs to 13 residues. V shed 3 bases, J shed 4 bases, and the junction held 3 bases outside the gene matches. Here the CDR3 reads CASSQGRGYEQYF. Here the CDR3 DNA reads TGTGCCAGCAGCCAGGGCAGGGGGTACGAGCAGTACTTC.

The chain couples TRBV9 to TRBJ2-2, with TRBD2 identical over 8 bases. CDR3 length equals 16 residues. V shed 0 bases, J shed 4 bases, and the junction held 5 bases outside the gene matches. The germline CDR1 and CDR2 sequences are SGDLS and YYNGEE. As DNA, the CDR3 is TGTGCCAGCAGCGTAGTAGCGGGGCCATCCACCGGGGAGCTGTTTTTT. This gives the protein CASSVVAGPSTGELFF.

The chain's CDR3 is CASSPMTGVSYEQYF. CDR3 DNA: TGTGCCAGCAGCCCCATGACAGGAGTCTCCTACGAGCAGTACTTC. The chain carries TRBV3-1 (or the pseudogene TRBV3-2) and TRBJ2-7, with a weak D call TRBD1 (6 bases). V gave up 4 bases and J gave up 0 bases, with 13 bases separating them. Germline values: CDR1 LGHDT, CDR2 YNNKEL (reference sequence). The CDR3 runs 15 residues.

The chain has TRBV7-8 and TRBJ1-5; TRBD1 aligns across 7 bases. CDR3 size: 19 residues. The V and J ends lost 0 bases and 0 bases, in that order; junction bases with no gene match: 11. Germline lookup yields CDR1 SGHVS and CDR2 FQNEAQ. The CDR3 sequence: CASSLALQTGAYSNQPQHF. The CDR3 nucleotides read TGTGCCAGCAGCTTAGCGCTCCAAACAGGGGCCTATAGCAATCAGCCCCAGCATTTT.

The genes are TRBV28 and TRBJ1-1, with D perhaps TRBD1 (5 bases). CDR3 size: 16 residues. The germline gives CDR1 MDHEN, CDR2 SYDVKM. The ends were cut back, 7 bases at V and 0 bases at J, with 18 bases in the middle. CDR3 bases: TGTGCCAGCATCGAAATTGTAGGACACATGAACACTGAAGCTTTCTTT. Translated, it gives CASIEIVGHMNTEAFF.

The DNA for the CDR3 is TGCGCCAGCAGCCCCCAACAGCCCTCCTACGAGCAGTACTTC. Residues: CASSPQQPSYEQYF. The chain is built from TRBV5-1 and TRBJ2-7, with no clear D. V lost 4 bases to trimming and J lost 0 bases, with 11 bases between them. CDR1 and CDR2 from the germline V gene are SGHRS and YFSETQ. This CDR3 region has 14 residues.

This chain uses TRBV7-3 with TRBJ2-1; possibly TRBD2 for D (7 bases). The CDR3 runs to 15 residues. The germline V and J ends were trimmed by 0 bases and 6 bases, with 12 bases remaining between them. The germline V gene encodes CDR1 SGHTA and CDR2 FQGTGA. The CDR3 DNA reads TGTGCCAGCAGCTTAACTTTGAGGGGGGGCAATGAGCAGTTCTTC. Translating it yields CASSLTLRGGNEQFF.